This T cell receptor (beta chain) was observed in a study of T cell repertoires in cytomegalovirus infection. In the study overall: Public TCR beta signatures provided an indication of both CMV infection and a matching HLA type.

Each CDR3 protein is one row after TCRdb ran MiXCR on the reads. The sample includes over 450,000 distinct CDR3 sequences, 11% of them seen just once. Germline lookup yields CDR1 MDHEN and CDR2 SYDVKM. Trimming cost V 6 bases and J 1 base, with 16 bases left between them. CDR3 size: 16 residues. This clonotype occurred a few times. Antigen unknown. Whole-study findings and limits: Based on cumulative public TCR beta family frequency, carriers of CMV plus the relevant HLA were identified. HLA-C-restricted, CMV-specific TCR beta clonotypes were dominant ex vivo.

Sequencing input: PBMCs. The sequence was collected from a human donor in good health (CMV status not recorded). Some clones in this sample may be carry-over from other donors' samples. The rearrangement uses TRBV28 and TRBJ2-1; D is unresolved. The CDR3 DNA follows: TGTGCCAGCAGACCGGCCGGGTCCAAGTCCTACAATGAGCAGTTCTTC. This sequence encodes CASRPAGSKSYNEQFF.